Here is one TCR beta chain with its context. Its target antigen remains unknown. No base quality values were provided; no much bigger clone lies one nucleotide off. TCRbeta CDR3 regions were amplified from genomic DNA by means of the immunoSEQ Assay, a bias-controlled multiplex PCR. Turning to the authors' computational methods: Within the assay, amplification of reference gene primers was used to estimate how many nucleated cells each sample contained. To quantify the absolute abundance of each unique TCRbeta CDR3 rearrangement, sequence reads were collapsed and filtered. Productive Simpson clonality was computed per sample as the square root of Simpson's diversity index over productive rearrangements. The table comes from immuneACCESS by way of TCRdb, which keeps in-frame sequences with V and J called. Part of the clones is missing from these tables; in studies checked, under half for an unresolved V gene and the rest for unknown reasons. That table is the source of V, J and clone size, and D and trimming were worked out from the DNA. In all, the sample holds under 200,000 clones, and approximately 83% of those were seen once. Approximately 8% of the sample lies in the top ten.

The collaborating institutions used their own protocols to collect whole blood in K2EDTA tubes. Collaborator samples were shipped for TCRbeta analysis as frozen whole blood, isolated PBMCs, or DNA extracted from either sample type. This entry is derived from a study of blood T cell repertoires in COVID-19 (dated by TCRdb to 2019 to 2021). Study-level background: The collaborator samples originated in the United States, Italy and Spain and spanned the acute and convalescent phases of COVID-19. The prospective study material was composed of cDNA or gDNA derived from T cells, B-cell-depleted T cells, or PBMCs. Subjects who had been exposed to COVID-19, were actively infected with it, or had recovered from it provided the deeply sampled blood TCRbeta repertoires that made up the dataset. The repertoires were made available in a free public database intended to serve as a resource for research on the immune response to SARS-CoV-2. Samples came from the ongoing ImmuneRACE study (first 160 participants) plus 1,254 subjects from 6 global collaborators. Sample metadata almost always included a de-identified subject ID, COVID-19 status, age in years and sex. HLA class I and class II types, where available, came from metadata supplied by the sample provider rather than from assay-based typing. On the study overall, not on this receptor specifically: The amount of clinical and demographic metadata varied by source and participant and was provided uncurated.

A distance of 17 bases separates the germline ends of V and J, which lose 8 bases and 3 bases respectively. From the cysteine up to the phenylalanine, the CDR3 has a length of 15 residues. Only the CDR3 part of the read is kept: 45 bases, read in frame from the first base. As encoded in the germline V gene, CDR1 is MDHEN while CDR2 is SYDVKM. The chain is encoded by TRBV28 joined to TRBJ1-5, with the D gene uncertain. This sequence was found in a man in his fifties or sixties with acute or convalescent COVID-19. Sequenced sample: peripheral blood. The CDR3 region reads CASPSIPGINQPQHF. Read as DNA, the sequence is TGTGCCAGCCCCTCGATTCCGGGGATCAATCAGCCCCAGCATTTT. Full variable domain (CDR3 extended with the reference TRBV28 and TRBJ1-5 proteins): DVKVTQSSRYLVKRTGEKVFLECVQDMDHENMFWYRQDPGLGLRLIYFSYDVKMKEKGDIPEGYSVSREKKERFSLILESASTNQTSMYLCASPSIPGINQPQHFGDGTRLSIL.